The rows below give T cell receptor beta chains drawn from one sample of a study of T cells in Graves' hyperthyroidism and ophthalmopathy. MiXCR was run by TCRdb on the multiplex PCR reads, yielding one entry per CDR3 protein. Here the sample spans about 540,000 distinct CDR3 sequences, about half being singletons. Sequencing input: peripheral blood or thyroid tissue (not recorded which). The receptors stem from a woman aged 18-30 years with Graves' hyperthyroidism. Each CDR3 is given with its conserved first and last residue. A D gene is named only where the DNA matches it firmly. The listing skips clone size in some rows; elsewhere it reads once, few, many or a size class.

D | J | V | size | DNA | CDR3
- | TRBJ2-5 | TRBV24-1 | many | TGTGCCACCAGTGATCGACGGACGGAGACCCAAGAGACCCAGTACTTC | CATSDRRTETQETQYF
- | TRBJ1-4 | TRBV27 | few | TGTGCCAGCAGTTTCCGCGAACAGGGTTCTGAAAAACTGTTTTTT | CASSFREQGSEKLFF
- | TRBJ1-2 | TRBV5-1 | many | TGCGCCAGCAGCTTGTACTACTATGGCTACACCTTC | CASSLYYYGYTF
TRBD1 | TRBJ2-7 | TRBV29-1 | few | TGCAGCGGGGGGACAGGAAGAACCTACGAGCAGTACTTC | CSGGTGRTYEQYF
- | TRBJ1-6 | TRBV6-5 | many | TGTGCCAGCAGTTACTCACCCTCTCAAGGATCACCCCTCCACTTT | CASSYSPSQGSPLHF
- | TRBJ2-7 | TRBV7-9 | many | TGTGCCAGCAGCTTTACCCCCCATACGGGCGAGCAGTACTTC | CASSFTPHTGEQYF
TRBD2 | TRBJ2-2 | TRBV20-1 | - | TGCAGTGCTACTAGCGGGAGCGGCAACACCGGGGAGCTGTTTTTT | CSATSGSGNTGELFF
TRBD2 | TRBJ2-1 | TRBV12-3/TRBV12-4 | - | TGTGCCAGCAGTGCTCCTCTAGCGGGAGGGCCCAATGAGCAGTTCTTC | CASSAPLAGGPNEQFF
- | TRBJ2-2 | TRBV9 | many | TGTGCCAGCAGCGCCCGACAGGCGACGAACACCGGGGAGCTGTTTTTT | CASSARQATNTGELFF
TRBD2 | TRBJ2-5 | TRBV24-1 | - | TGTGCCACCAGGGCTGGGTATGGCGGGAGGGATGTAAAGACCCAGTACTTC | CATRAGYGGRDVKTQYF
- | TRBJ2-2 | TRBV29-1 | - | TGCAGCGTTGGGGGGGGCAGGACCGGGGAGCTGTTTTTT | CSVGGGRTGELFF
- | TRBJ1-2 | TRBV5-1 | once | TGCGCCAGCAGCCGCGGGGACGGCAGCTATGGCTACACCTTC | CASSRGDGSYGYTF
- | TRBJ1-6 | TRBV10-3 | once | TGTGCCAGCAGCTGGAGGGGCACTTCACCCCTCCACTTT | CASSWRGTSPLHF
- | TRBJ1-6 | TRBV5-1 | many | TGCGCCAGCAGCTTGCCGACTGAGGATAATTCACCCCTCCACTTT | CASSLPTEDNSPLHF
- | TRBJ1-1 | TRBV5-1 | - | TGTGCCAGCAGCTTGGACTCACTCTCGATGAACACTGGAGCTTTCTTT | CASSLDSLSMNTGAFF
- | TRBJ1-4 | TRBV10-3 | - | TGTGCCATCAGTGAGTCACTTGGACAGCTTAATGAAAAACTGTTTTTT | CAISESLGQLNEKLFF
TRBD1 | TRBJ2-7 | TRBV25-1 | - | TGTGCCAGCAGTGAATCGGGGACAGGAAGGTCCAACGACTACGAGCAGTACTTC | CASSESGTGRSNDYEQYF
TRBD2 | TRBJ2-5 | TRBV7-8 | - | TGTGCCAGCAGCTTAGCTAGCGGGAGAAGAGAGACCCAGTACTTC | CASSLASGRRETQYF
- | TRBJ1-1 | TRBV7-8 | many | TGTGCCAGCAGCTTAGCGGCCATCTTCACTGAAGCTTTCTTT | CASSLAAIFTEAFF
TRBD1 | TRBJ1-1 | TRBV7-9 | - | TGTGCCAGCAGCTTAGCCCCCGACAGGGATACTGAAGCTTTCTTT | CASSLAPDRDTEAFF
- | TRBJ1-2 | TRBV7-2 | - | TGTGCCAGCAGCCCCCGGTACGGCTTC | CASSPRYGF
- | TRBJ2-7 | TRBV4-3 | many | TGCGCCAGCAGCCCGAGGACAGAGAGCTCCTACGAGCAGTACTTC | CASSPRTESSYEQYF
TRBD1 | TRBJ1-6 | TRBV5-5 | - | TGTGCCAGCACGACAGGGTTGACACCCCTCCACTTT | CASTTGLTPLHF
- | TRBJ1-1 | TRBV20-1 | many | TGCAGTGCAAATCCTCAGGCTTACATGAACACTGAAGCTTTCTTT | CSANPQAYMNTEAFF
- | TRBJ2-3 | TRBV15 | - | TGTGCCACCAGCTCCAAGGGGTATAGGGGGGTGGTCGGCACAGATACGCAGTATTTT | CATSSKGYRGVVGTDTQYF
TRBD1 | TRBJ2-2 | TRBV24-1 | - | TGTGCCACCAGTGATAGCGGACAGGGGAGCGGCGAGGCCGGGGAGCTGTTTTTT | CATSDSGQGSGEAGELFF
- | TRBJ2-5 | TRBV6-5 | many | TGTGCCAGCAGTTACCCTAGCGAGGGGACCCAGTACTTC | CASSYPSEGTQYF
- | TRBJ2-7 | TRBV2 | few | TGTGCCAGCAGGCTCTACAATGAGCAGTACTTC | CASRLYNEQYF
- | TRBJ2-7 | TRBV7-2 | many | TGTGCCAGCAGCTTGGCAGGCTACTCCTACGAGCAGTACTTC | CASSLAGYSYEQYF
- | TRBJ2-1 | TRBV24-1 | few | TGTGCCACCAGTGATTGGACTAGGGGGTACAATGAGCAGTTCTTC | CATSDWTRGYNEQFF
- | TRBJ2-7 | TRBV6-5 | few | TGTGCCAGCAGTCGTGAGGTAAAAGACTACGAGCAGTACTTC | CASSREVKDYEQYF
- | TRBJ1-1 | TRBV6-2/TRBV6-3 | - | TGTGCCAGCAGTCCGAGGCCGGGGGTGAACACTGAAGCTTTCTTT | CASSPRPGVNTEAFF
- | TRBJ1-2 | TRBV7-9 | many | TGTGCCAGCAGCATTTCATACAGGAGACTTAACTATGGCTACACCTTC | CASSISYRRLNYGYTF
TRBD1 | TRBJ1-2 | TRBV30 | - | TGTGCCTGGAGTCGTCCAGGGGGCGACTATGGCTACACCTTC | CAWSRPGGDYGYTF
- | TRBJ1-2 | TRBV11-2 | - | TGTGCCAGCAGCTTGGCCGTCGGTGGCTACACCTTC | CASSLAVGGYTF
TRBD2 | TRBJ2-7 | TRBV12-3/TRBV12-4 | many | TGTGCCAGCAGTTTTTGGCTAGCGGGAAACGAGCAGTACTTC | CASSFWLAGNEQYF
TRBD1 | TRBJ2-7 | TRBV4-1 | many | TGCGCCAGCAGCCAAGTTCGGAATAGGGGGCTCGAGCAGTACTTC | CASSQVRNRGLEQYF
- | TRBJ1-2 | TRBV7-2 | once | TGTGCCAGCAGCTTTGTCTTAGCGGGGCATGGCTACACCTTC | CASSFVLAGHGYTF
- | TRBJ1-1 | TRBV5-5 | - | TGTGCCAGCGGTCATTTATTAGGCCGTGCTCCTCAAGAAGCTTTCTTT | CASGHLLGRAPQEAFF
- | TRBJ1-5 | TRBV19 | many | TGTGCCAGTAGTGAACAGGGCACTGATCAGCCCCAGCATTTT | CASSEQGTDQPQHF
TRBD1 | TRBJ1-2 | TRBV20-1 | - | TGCAGTGCAACGACAGGGGAAGTGGGCTACACCTTC | CSATTGEVGYTF
- | TRBJ1-4 | TRBV2 | many | TGTGCCAGCCCTGCGGGGGATAATGAAAAACTGTTTTTT | CASPAGDNEKLFF
- | TRBJ2-7 | TRBV14 | many | TGTGCCAGCAGCCAACAGGGGATGAACGAGCAGTACTTC | CASSQQGMNEQYF
- | TRBJ2-1 | TRBV7-2 | few | TGTGCCAGCAGCTTAGTCAATCCTAGCAGGGAGTTCTTC | CASSLVNPSREFF
- | TRBJ2-2 | TRBV29-1 | many | TGCAGCGTTGATAGGGGCACCGGGGAGCTGTTTTTT | CSVDRGTGELFF
- | TRBJ1-4 | TRBV11-2 | - | TGTGCCAGCAGCCCCCCACCGGGACTAGAAAAACTGTTTTTT | CASSPPPGLEKLFF
TRBD1 | TRBJ2-5 | TRBV2 | - | TGTGCCAGCAGTGTACGGACAGGGGAAGGGCAAGAGACCCAGTACTTC | CASSVRTGEGQETQYF
TRBD2 | TRBJ2-7 | TRBV11-2 | - | TGTGCCAGCACTCCCGGGGCTGGGGGGCGCTTAGCGGGAACCGACGAGCAGTACTTC | CASTPGAGGRLAGTDEQYF
- | TRBJ2-7 | TRBV6-2/TRBV6-3 | - | TGTGCCAAACAGGGCCACGAGCAGTACTTC | CAKQGHEQYF
- | TRBJ2-2 | TRBV24-1 | - | TGTGCCACAAGAGGTGGGTCGAACACCGGGGAGCTGTTTTTT | CATRGGSNTGELFF
- | TRBJ2-3 | TRBV5-1 | - | TGCGCCAGCACCATGGGAGCAGATACGCAGTATTTT | CASTMGADTQYF
- | TRBJ2-3 | TRBV24-1 | few | TGTGCCACCAGTGACGCCGGGACTCTCATCACAGATACGCAGTATTTT | CATSDAGTLITDTQYF
TRBD1 | TRBJ1-5 | TRBV24-1 | - | TGTGCCACCGACAGGGGGCCACGTCAGCCCCAGCATTTT | CATDRGPRQPQHF
TRBD2 | TRBJ2-7 | TRBV29-1 | few | TGCAGCGTTGAGGTTAGCGGGAGGGCCTACGAGCAGTACTTC | CSVEVSGRAYEQYF
TRBD2 | TRBJ2-1 | TRBV19 | - | TGTGCCACCACCCCTAGCGGGAGGGCCAATGAGCAGTTCTTC | CATTPSGRANEQFF
- | TRBJ2-5 | TRBV9 | many | TGTGCCGGCAGCCCTAACGGGAACCCACAAGAGACCCAGTACTTC | CAGSPNGNPQETQYF
- | TRBJ2-1 | TRBV24-1 | - | TGTGCCACCAGTGATTTGTCCAATTACGAGCAGTTCTTC | CATSDLSNYEQFF
- | TRBJ1-6 | TRBV25-1 | many | TGTGCCAGCAGTCTTTGGAATTCACCCCTCCACTTT | CASSLWNSPLHF
TRBD1 | TRBJ2-2 | TRBV7-3 | - | TGTGCCAGCAGCTTGTCAGGGGGCGCGAACACCGGGGAGCTGTTTTTT | CASSLSGGANTGELFF